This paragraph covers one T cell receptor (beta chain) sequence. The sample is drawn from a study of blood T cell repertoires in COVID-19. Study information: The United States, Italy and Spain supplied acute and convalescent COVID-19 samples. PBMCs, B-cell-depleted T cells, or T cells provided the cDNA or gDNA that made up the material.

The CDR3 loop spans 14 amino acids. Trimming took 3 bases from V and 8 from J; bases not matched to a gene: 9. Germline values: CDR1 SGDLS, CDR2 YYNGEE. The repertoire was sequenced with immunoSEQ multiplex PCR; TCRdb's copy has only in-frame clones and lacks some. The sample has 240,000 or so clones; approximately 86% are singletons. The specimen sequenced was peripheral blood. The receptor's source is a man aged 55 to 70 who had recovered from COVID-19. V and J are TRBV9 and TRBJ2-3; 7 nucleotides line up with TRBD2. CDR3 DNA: TGTGCCAGCAGCGCCCGTGGCGGGGGAATTACGCAGTATTTT. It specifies CASSARGGGITQYF.